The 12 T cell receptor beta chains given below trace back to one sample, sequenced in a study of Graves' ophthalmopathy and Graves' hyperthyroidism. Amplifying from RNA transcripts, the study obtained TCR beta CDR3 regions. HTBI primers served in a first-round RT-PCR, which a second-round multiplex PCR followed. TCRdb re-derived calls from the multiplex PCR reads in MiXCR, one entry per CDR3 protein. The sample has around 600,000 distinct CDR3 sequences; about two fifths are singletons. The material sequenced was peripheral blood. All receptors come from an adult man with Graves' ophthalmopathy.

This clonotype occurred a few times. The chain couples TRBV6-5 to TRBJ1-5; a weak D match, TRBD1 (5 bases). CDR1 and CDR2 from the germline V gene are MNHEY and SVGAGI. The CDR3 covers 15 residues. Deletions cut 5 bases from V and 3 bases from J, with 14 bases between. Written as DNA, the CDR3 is TGTGCCAGCAGTGAAACGGCAGGGAACAATCAGCCCCAGCATTTT. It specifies CASSETAGNNQPQHF.

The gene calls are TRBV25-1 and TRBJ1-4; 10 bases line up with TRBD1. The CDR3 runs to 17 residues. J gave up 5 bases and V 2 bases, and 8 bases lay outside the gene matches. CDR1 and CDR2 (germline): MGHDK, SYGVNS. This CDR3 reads CASSERGTGVANEKLFF. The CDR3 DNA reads TGTGCCAGCAGTGAACGGGGGACAGGGGTGGCAAATGAAAAACTGTTTTTT. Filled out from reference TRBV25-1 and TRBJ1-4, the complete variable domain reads EADIYQTPRYLVIGTGKKITLECSQTMGHDKMYWYQQDPGMELHLIHYSYGVNSTEKGDLSSESTVSRIRTEHFPLTLESARPSHTSQYLCASSERGTGVANEKLFFGSGTQLSVL.

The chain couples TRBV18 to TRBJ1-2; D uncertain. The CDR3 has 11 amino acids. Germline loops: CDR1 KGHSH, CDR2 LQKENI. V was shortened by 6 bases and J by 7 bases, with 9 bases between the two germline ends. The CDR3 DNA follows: TGTGCCAGCTCGGGAGGATCTGGCTACACCTTC. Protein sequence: CASSGGSGYTF.

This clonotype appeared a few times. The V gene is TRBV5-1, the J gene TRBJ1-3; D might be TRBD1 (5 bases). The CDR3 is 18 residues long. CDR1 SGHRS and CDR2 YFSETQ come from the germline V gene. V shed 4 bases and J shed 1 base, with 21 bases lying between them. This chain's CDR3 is CASSQGAVQTGSGNTIYF. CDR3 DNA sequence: TGCGCCAGCAGCCAAGGGGCGGTACAGACCGGATCTGGAAACACCATATATTTT.

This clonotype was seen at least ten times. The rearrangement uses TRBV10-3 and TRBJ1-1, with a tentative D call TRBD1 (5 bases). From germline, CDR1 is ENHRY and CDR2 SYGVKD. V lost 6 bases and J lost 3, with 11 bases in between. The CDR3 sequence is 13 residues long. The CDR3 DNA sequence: TGTGCCATCAGCTCCGGGACGGACACTGAAGCTTTCTTT. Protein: CAISSGTDTEAFF.

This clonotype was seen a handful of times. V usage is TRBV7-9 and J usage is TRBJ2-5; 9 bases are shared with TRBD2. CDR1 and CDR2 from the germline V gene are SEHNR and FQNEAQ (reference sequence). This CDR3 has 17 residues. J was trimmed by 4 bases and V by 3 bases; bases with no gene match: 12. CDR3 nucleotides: TGTGCCAGCAGCTTCGACCCGGGCGGGGGGGCTACAGAGACCCAGTACTTC. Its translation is CASSFDPGGGATETQYF.

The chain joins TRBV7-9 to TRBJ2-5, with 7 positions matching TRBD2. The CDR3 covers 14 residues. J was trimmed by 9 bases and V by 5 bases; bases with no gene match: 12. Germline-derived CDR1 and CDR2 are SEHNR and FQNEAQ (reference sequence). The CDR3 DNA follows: TGTGCCAGCAGCCAAGGGGCGGGAGATGAGGCCCAGTACTTC. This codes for CASSQGAGDEAQYF.

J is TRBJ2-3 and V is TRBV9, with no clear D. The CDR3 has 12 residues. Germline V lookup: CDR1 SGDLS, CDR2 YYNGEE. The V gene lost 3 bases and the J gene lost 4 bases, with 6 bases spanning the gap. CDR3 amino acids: CASSEVSDTQYF. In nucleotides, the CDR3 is TGTGCCAGCAGCGAAGTGTCAGATACGCAGTATTTT.

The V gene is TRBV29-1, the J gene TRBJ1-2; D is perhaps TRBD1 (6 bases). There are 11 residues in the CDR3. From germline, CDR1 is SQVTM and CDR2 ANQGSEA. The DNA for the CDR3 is TGCACCGAGGGGGGTAACCGCGGCTACACCTTC. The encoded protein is CTEGGNRGYTF.

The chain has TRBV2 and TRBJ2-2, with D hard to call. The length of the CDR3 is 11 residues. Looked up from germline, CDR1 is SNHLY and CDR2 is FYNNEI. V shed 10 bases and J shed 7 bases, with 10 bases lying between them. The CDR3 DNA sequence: TGTGCCATTGTGGCGGACGGGGAGCTGTTTTTT. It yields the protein CAIVADGELFF.

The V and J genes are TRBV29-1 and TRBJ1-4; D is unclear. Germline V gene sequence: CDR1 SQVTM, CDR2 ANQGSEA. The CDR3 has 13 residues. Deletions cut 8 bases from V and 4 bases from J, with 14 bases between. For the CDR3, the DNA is TGCAGCTTAGTTTGGTCACTTAATGAAAAACTGTTTTTT. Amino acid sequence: CSLVWSLNEKLFF.

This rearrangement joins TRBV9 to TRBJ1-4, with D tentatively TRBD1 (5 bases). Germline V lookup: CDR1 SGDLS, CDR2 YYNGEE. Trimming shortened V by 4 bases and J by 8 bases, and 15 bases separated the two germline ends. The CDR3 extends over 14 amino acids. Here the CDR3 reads CASSQVGVGEKLFF. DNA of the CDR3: TGTGCCAGCAGCCAAGTAGGGGTTGGAGAAAAACTGTTTTTT.